These T cell receptor beta chains were read from a single sample in a study of healthy donors' naive CD4 and CD8 T cells. TCRdb redid the calling of the reads with MiXCR, one entry per CDR3 protein. Of roughly 200,000 distinct CDR3 sequences listed, under 85% are singletons. The sample taken for sequencing was naive CD4+ and CD8+ T cells sorted from blood, pooled from several donors. The receptor set was obtained from a pool of human donors in good health; the sample pools cells from several healthy donors. Each CDR3 is given with its conserved first and last residue. A D gene is named only where the DNA matches it firmly. Where a row states a size, it is once, few, many or the class of an expanded clone; other rows omit it.

V: TRBV11-3
D: TRBD2
size: few
J: TRBJ2-1
DNA: TGTGCCAGCAGCTTAGGCCTAGCGGAGTACAATGAGCAGTTCTTC
CDR3: CASSLGLAEYNEQFF

V: TRBV10-2
D: NA
size: once
J: TRBJ1-5
DNA: TGCGCCAGCAGTGAGTCGGGGGGACGGAATCAGCCCCAGCATTTT
CDR3: CASSESGGRNQPQHF

V: TRBV30
D: NA
size: few
J: TRBJ1-1
DNA: TGTGCCTGGAGTGGTCGAGGGGGAGGTACTGAAGCTTTCTTT
CDR3: CAWSGRGGGTEAFF

V: TRBV5-6
D: TRBD2
size: NA
J: TRBJ2-1
DNA: TGTGCCAGCAGCCCATTACTAGCGGGAGGTTCCTACAATGAGCAGTTCTTC
CDR3: CASSPLLAGGSYNEQFF

V: TRBV29-1
D: NA
size: NA
J: TRBJ1-2
DNA: TGCAGCGTTGATGCAGGGGCCTGGGGTACCTTC
CDR3: CSVDAGAWGTF

V: TRBV27
D: NA
size: NA
J: TRBJ2-5
DNA: TGTGCCAGCAGTTCGAGGGGACAAGAGACCCAGTACTTC
CDR3: CASSSRGQETQYF

V: TRBV29-1
D: NA
size: once
J: TRBJ2-2
DNA: TGCAGCGCCGAGGGGACGGAGACCGGGGAGCTGTTTTTT
CDR3: CSAEGTETGELFF

V: TRBV5-1
D: NA
size: NA
J: TRBJ2-1
DNA: TGCGCCAGCAGCTTGGGTGGACTACAGTTCTTC
CDR3: CASSLGGLQFF

V: TRBV5-6
D: NA
size: few
J: TRBJ2-7
DNA: TGTGCCAGCAGCTTGGTGGAGACTTTGACCTACGAGCAGTACTTC
CDR3: CASSLVETLTYEQYF

V: TRBV29-1
D: NA
size: NA
J: TRBJ2-1
DNA: TGCAGCGGTGGGGTCAATGGGCAGTTCTTC
CDR3: CSGGVNGQFF

V: TRBV19
D: NA
size: few
J: TRBJ1-4
DNA: TGTGCCAGTAGTATTCTGGGCGCGGAAACGGCTAATGAAAAACTGTTTTTT
CDR3: CASSILGAETANEKLFF

V: TRBV11-2
D: NA
size: NA
J: TRBJ2-3
DNA: TGTGCCAGCAGCTTAGTACCAGAGGGCACAGATACGCAGTATTTT
CDR3: CASSLVPEGTDTQYF

V: TRBV6-5
D: TRBD1
size: NA
J: TRBJ2-7
DNA: TGTGCCAGCGGAAGGGGACAGGGGGTATACGAGCAGTACTTC
CDR3: CASGRGQGVYEQYF

V: TRBV6-5
D: NA
size: few
J: TRBJ2-1
DNA: TGTGCCAGCAGTTACCACCGGGACAATGAGCAGTTCTTC
CDR3: CASSYHRDNEQFF

V: TRBV20-1
D: NA
size: NA
J: TRBJ2-3
DNA: TGCAGTGCTAATCTCAACCCTAGCACAGATACGCAGTATTTT
CDR3: CSANLNPSTDTQYF

V: TRBV29-1
D: NA
size: few
J: TRBJ1-2
DNA: TGCAGCGTTGCCCTTGGGGAAGAAGGGTATGGCTACACCTTC
CDR3: CSVALGEEGYGYTF

V: TRBV29-1
D: NA
size: few
J: TRBJ2-7
DNA: TGCAGCGTCGCAACAGGATTAGGTCTCGACGAGCAGTACTTC
CDR3: CSVATGLGLDEQYF

V: TRBV19
D: NA
size: few
J: TRBJ2-5
DNA: TGTGCCAGTAGTGACCTTAGTGGGACCCAGTACTTC
CDR3: CASSDLSGTQYF

V: TRBV29-1
D: TRBD2
size: NA
J: TRBJ2-3
DNA: TGCAGCGTCAGCGGGGGCAGCACAGATACGCAGTATTTT
CDR3: CSVSGGSTDTQYF

V: TRBV19
D: NA
size: NA
J: TRBJ2-7
DNA: TGTGCCAGTAGTCTCCACGCGAAGGGCCTTTGGGACGAGCAGTACTTC
CDR3: CASSLHAKGLWDEQYF

V: TRBV27
D: NA
size: NA
J: TRBJ2-1
DNA: TGTGCCAGCAGTTTATGGGTGAGCTCCTACAATGAGCAGTTCTTC
CDR3: CASSLWVSSYNEQFF

V: TRBV6-2/TRBV6-3
D: NA
size: NA
J: TRBJ1-3
DNA: TGTGCCAGCAGTTACGGCGTAAACTCTGGAAACACCATATATTTT
CDR3: CASSYGVNSGNTIYF

V: TRBV30
D: NA
size: NA
J: TRBJ1-2
DNA: TGTGCCTGGAGTGTAGAAGACTCCTCATACATGGGCTACACCTTC
CDR3: CAWSVEDSSYMGYTF

V: TRBV5-6
D: NA
size: NA
J: TRBJ2-7
DNA: TGTGCCAGCAGCCCCGCGGGTCTTCTCTTCGCCCTCTACGAGCAGTACTTC
CDR3: CASSPAGLLFALYEQYF

V: TRBV19
D: TRBD2
size: NA
J: TRBJ2-1
DNA: TGTGCCAGTAGTATAGTCCCGCGGGAGAAGCAGTTCTTC
CDR3: CASSIVPREKQFF

V: TRBV6-5
D: NA
size: NA
J: TRBJ1-5
DNA: TGTGCCAGCAGTTACATCAGTAGCAATCAGCCCCAGCATTTT
CDR3: CASSYISSNQPQHF

V: TRBV29-1
D: TRBD2
size: few
J: TRBJ2-2
DNA: TGCAGCGTCCGACTAGCGGGAGTAACCGGGGAGCTGTTTTTT
CDR3: CSVRLAGVTGELFF

V: TRBV29-1
D: NA
size: NA
J: TRBJ2-7
DNA: TGCAGCGTTGTTGGACAGCTAGTTCCGCAGTACTTC
CDR3: CSVVGQLVPQYF